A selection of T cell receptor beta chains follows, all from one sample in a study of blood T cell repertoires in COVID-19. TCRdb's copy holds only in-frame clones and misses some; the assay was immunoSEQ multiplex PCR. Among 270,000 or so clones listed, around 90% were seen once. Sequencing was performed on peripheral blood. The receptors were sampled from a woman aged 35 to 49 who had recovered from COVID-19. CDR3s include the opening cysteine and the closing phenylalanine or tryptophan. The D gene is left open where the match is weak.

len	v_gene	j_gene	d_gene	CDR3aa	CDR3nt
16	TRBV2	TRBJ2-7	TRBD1	CASSAGTGRSSYEQYF	TGTGCCAGCAGTGCCGGGACAGGCCGTAGCTCCTACGAGCAGTACTTC
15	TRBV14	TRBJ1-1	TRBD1	CASSQGAGGVTEAFF	TGTGCCAGCAGCCAAGGAGCAGGGGGTGTCACTGAAGCTTTCTTT
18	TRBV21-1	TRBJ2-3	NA	CASSKVWTGAGFDYTQYF	TGTGCCAGCAGCAAAGTCTGGACAGGGGCCGGGTTCGACTATACGCAGTATTTT
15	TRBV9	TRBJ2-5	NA	CASSVGVRRVETQYF	TGTGCCAGCAGCGTAGGGGTACGGAGGGTAGAGACCCAGTACTTC
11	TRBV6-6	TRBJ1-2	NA	CASGGEFGYTF	TGTGCCAGCGGCGGGGAGTTTGGCTACACCTTC
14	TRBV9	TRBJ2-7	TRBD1	CASSVRDRGYEQYF	TGTGCCAGCAGCGTCCGGGACAGGGGTTACGAGCAGTACTTC
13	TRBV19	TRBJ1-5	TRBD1	CASSDRGLQPQHF	TGTGCCAGTAGCGACAGGGGGCTTCAGCCCCAGCATTTT
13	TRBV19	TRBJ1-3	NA	CASSAISGNTIYF	TGTGCCAGTAGTGCTATCTCTGGAAACACCATATATTTT
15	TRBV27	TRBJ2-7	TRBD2	CASSLMRLAGYEQYF	TGTGCCAGCAGTTTAATGAGACTAGCGGGCTACGAGCAGTACTTC
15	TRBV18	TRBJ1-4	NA	CASSPQGLANEKLFF	TGTGCCAGCTCACCGCAGGGACTGGCTAATGAAAAACTGTTTTTT
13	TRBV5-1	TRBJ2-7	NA	CASRNPGSYEQYF	TGCGCCAGCCGTAACCCAGGTTCCTACGAGCAGTACTTC
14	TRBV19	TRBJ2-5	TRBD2	CASSIRAGVETQYF	TGTGCCAGTAGTATACGAGCGGGAGTCGAGACCCAGTACTTC
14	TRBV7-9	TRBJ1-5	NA	CASSFTDSNQPQHF	TGTGCCAGCAGTTTTACAGATAGCAATCAGCCCCAGCATTTT
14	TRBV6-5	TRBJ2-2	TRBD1	CASTGQGGSGELFF	TGTGCCAGCACCGGACAGGGTGGATCCGGGGAGCTGTTTTTT
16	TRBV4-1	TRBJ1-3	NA	CASSQIDTRPGNTIYF	TGCGCCAGCAGCCAGATAGACACCCGTCCTGGAAACACCATATATTTT
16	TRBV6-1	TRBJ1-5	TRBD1	CASSETTGTANQPQHF	TGTGCCAGCAGTGAAACCACCGGGACAGCTAATCAGCCCCAGCATTTT